This T cell receptor (beta chain) was captured by sequencing in a study of blood T cell repertoires in COVID-19. Generated by immunoSEQ multiplex PCR, the TCRdb table keeps only in-frame clones and is missing some. This table holds more than 70,000 clones, about four fifths found once. Germline V gives CDR1 SQVTM, CDR2 ANQGSEA. CDR3 size: 13 residues. Trimming shortened V by 4 bases and J by 5 bases, and 15 bases separated the two germline ends. The rearrangement links TRBV29-1 to TRBJ2-7; possible D gene TRBD1, 5 bases. The sample taken for sequencing was peripheral blood. The TCR comes from a woman in her seventies with acute or convalescent COVID-19. CDR3 DNA sequence: TGCAGCGTTGCAGGGCAGGGTTTCGACGAGCAGTACTTC. Translated: CSVAGQGFDEQYF.